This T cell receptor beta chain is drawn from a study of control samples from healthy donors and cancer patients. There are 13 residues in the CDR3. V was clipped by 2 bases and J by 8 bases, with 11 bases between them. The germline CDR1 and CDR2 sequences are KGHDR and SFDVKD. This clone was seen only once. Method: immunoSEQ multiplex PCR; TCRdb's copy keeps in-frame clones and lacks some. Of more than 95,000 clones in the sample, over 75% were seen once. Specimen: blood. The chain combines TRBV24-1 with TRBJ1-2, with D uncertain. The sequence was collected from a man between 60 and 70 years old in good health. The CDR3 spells CATSDSDAGGYTF. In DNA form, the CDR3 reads TGTGCCACCAGTGATTCCGATGCGGGGGGCTACACCTTC.